This section outlines one TCR beta chain sequence together with its context. This sample stems from a study of blood T cell repertoires in COVID-19. About the study: Whether acute or convalescent, the COVID-19 samples came from the United States, Italy and Spain.

CDR1 and CDR2 (germline): MDHEN, SYDVKM. The CDR3 sequence is 15 residues long. V shed 4 bases and J shed 0 bases, with 10 bases lying between them. Authors' analysis steps: The authors estimated nucleated cell counts from reference gene primer amplification. TCRdb's table, derived via immunoSEQ multiplex PCR, lists solely in-frame clones and lacks some. D and trimming come from the DNA, and the V and J calls and clone size come from that table. The sample carries 150,000 to 200,000 clones, about four fifths recorded once. The sequenced material came from peripheral blood. The V call is TRBV28, the J call TRBJ1-3, with a possible D match to TRBD1 (5 bases). The receptor was derived from a woman in her 70s with COVID-19, enrolled during active disease. The CDR3 DNA sequence: TGTGCCAGCAGTTCGGGACTGAGCTCTGGAAACACCATATATTTT. Protein sequence: CASSSGLSSGNTIYF.